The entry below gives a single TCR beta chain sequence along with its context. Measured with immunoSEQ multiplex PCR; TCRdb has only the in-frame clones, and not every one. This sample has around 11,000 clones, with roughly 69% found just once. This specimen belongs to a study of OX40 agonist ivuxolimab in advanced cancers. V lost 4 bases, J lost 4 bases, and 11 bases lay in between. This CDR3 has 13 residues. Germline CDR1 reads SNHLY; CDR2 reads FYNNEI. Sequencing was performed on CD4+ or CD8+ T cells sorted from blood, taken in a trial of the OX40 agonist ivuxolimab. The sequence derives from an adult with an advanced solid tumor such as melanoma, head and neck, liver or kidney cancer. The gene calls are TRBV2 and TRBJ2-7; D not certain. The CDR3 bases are TGTGCCAGCAGTGTGACACCCCGGTACGAGCAGTACTTC. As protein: CASSVTPRYEQYF.